The table lists the clone carrying this T cell receptor beta chain with a few counts. Its antigen is as yet unknown. The sample is drawn from a study of cytomegalovirus exposure and HLA in healthy donors. For the study at large: The use of the same platform for the 90 to 150 validation repertoires and the 550 to 850 first-cohort repertoires was reported by a later analysis.

Notes on the study in general: The TCR clusters that emerged in the first cohort tended, a later analysis found, to co-occur in the approximately 120 validation repertoires. Investigators reported under 200 TCR beta chains as tied to cytomegalovirus. There were a few CMV-associated chains whose specificity for CMV antigens was confirmed in vitro.

The CDR3 runs to 13 residues. V shed 6 bases and J 3 bases; nucleotides not matched to a gene: 5. CDR1 is MNHEY, CDR2 SVGAGI, per germline. Assay used: immunoSEQ multiplex PCR; TCRdb lists only in-frame clones, some missing. The sample records roughly 150,000 clones, 70% to 85% being singletons. Material for sequencing was PBMCs. The clonotype originates from a man aged 30 to 45 in good health and CMV-seropositive. The chain carries TRBV6-5 and TRBJ2-7; 7 nucleotides agree with TRBD1. The CDR3 region has the DNA TGTGCCAGCAGCCGGGGACAGCGCTACGAGCAGTACTTC. It translates to CASSRGQRYEQYF.